Sequencing of this T cell receptor (beta chain) was carried out in a study of T cells in Graves' hyperthyroidism and ophthalmopathy. Study context: The initial diagnosis was the point when peripheral blood was collected, ahead of any treatment. Study-wide points: Ophthalmopathy and stable hyperthyroidism were told apart by a 13 V-J model. Blood also showed most of the thyroid clonotypes that were expanded above 0.001.

Amplified TCR beta CDR3 regions came from RNA transcripts. HTBI primers were used for first-round RT-PCR of the TCR CDR3. One entry per CDR3 protein results from TCRdb running MiXCR on the multiplex PCR reads. The sample records 400,000 to 500,000 distinct CDR3 sequences, approximately 14% being singletons. CDR1 and CDR2 from the germline V gene are DFQATT and SNEGSKA (reference sequence). This CDR3 spans 13 amino acids. Trimming stripped 2 bases from V and 2 bases from J, with 9 bases between. PBMCs were sourced from around 10 ml fresh peripheral blood. This clonotype was seen many times. Its cognate antigen is unknown.

The chain couples TRBV20-1 to TRBJ2-5; D uncertain. The source of this sequence is a man aged 18 to 35 with Graves' ophthalmopathy. Sample: blood. CDR3 residues: CSARLVAQETQYF. The CDR3, as DNA: TGCAGTGCTAGACTAGTGGCACAAGAGACCCAGTACTTC.